The 30 T cell receptor beta chains presented below share a single source sample, sequenced in a study of cytomegalovirus exposure and HLA in healthy donors. Generated by immunoSEQ multiplex PCR, the TCRdb table keeps only in-frame clones and is missing some. The sample consists of more than 300,000 clones, just over 85% of them appearing once. The sequenced sample consisted of PBMCs. The receptors come from a woman younger than 35 in good health and CMV-seronegative.

This clone was counted only a few times. The chain couples TRBV28 to TRBJ2-1; 8 bases fit TRBD2. The trim removed 2 bases at V and 6 bases at J, leaving 6 bases unmatched. Germline V lookup: CDR1 MDHEN, CDR2 SYDVKM. CDR3 length: 15 amino acids. The CDR3 region is CASSLGGGSSNEQFF. The CDR3 nucleotides are TGTGCCAGCAGTTTAGGCGGGGGGTCAAGCAATGAGCAGTTCTTC.

The chain recombines TRBV18 with TRBJ1-1, with D possibly TRBD1 on 6 matching bases. Deletions cut 6 bases from V and 5 bases from J, with 13 bases between. CDR1 and CDR2 (germline): KGHSH, LQKENI. The CDR3 has 13 amino acids. The CDR3 sequence: CASSQKGETEAFF. In nucleotides, the CDR3 is TGTGCCAGCTCTCAAAAGGGGGAGACTGAAGCTTTCTTT. The whole variable domain, filled in from reference TRBV18 and TRBJ1-1, reads NAGVMQNPRHLVRRRGQEARLRCSPMKGHSHVYWYRQLPEEGLKFMVYLQKENIIDESGMPKERFSAEFPKEGPSILRIQQVVRGDSAAYFCASSQKGETEAFFGQGTRLTVV.

V gene TRBV5-6 combines with J gene TRBJ2-7, with a possible D match to TRBD2 (6 bases). The CDR3 sequence is 16 residues long. Germline CDR1 SGHDT, CDR2 YYEEEE. The V end lost 4 bases, the J end lost 1 base, and 18 bases lay between the germline ends. The chain's CDR3 is CASSPSRLAGSYEQYF. For the CDR3, the DNA is TGTGCCAGCAGCCCATCGAGACTGGCGGGATCCTACGAGCAGTACTTC.

The rearrangement uses TRBV11-2 and TRBJ2-7; 7 bases align to TRBD1. The J segment lost 3 bases and the V segment lost 4 bases, leaving 9 bases of the junction unmatched. The CDR3 consists of 15 residues. CDR1 and CDR2 from the germline V gene are SGHAT and FQNNGV. As DNA, the CDR3 is TGTGCCAGCAGCTCCCCGGGGACAGTGGGCTACGAGCAGTACTTC. It specifies CASSSPGTVGYEQYF. Full variable domain (outside the CDR3, taken from reference TRBV11-2 and TRBJ2-7): EAGVAQSPRYKIIEKRQSVAFWCNPISGHATLYWYQQILGQGPKLLIQFQNNGVVDDSQLPKDRFSAERLKGVDSTLKIQPAKLEDSAVYLCASSSPGTVGYEQYFGPGTRLTVT.

In this sample, this clone turned up once. The chain couples TRBV11-1 to TRBJ2-1, with TRBD2 identical over 9 bases. CDR3 length: 18 residues. CDR1 is SGHAT, CDR2 FQDESV, per germline (reference sequence). The V segment lost 5 bases and the J segment 0 bases; nucleotides outside the gene matches: 11. The CDR3 loop is CASSPFERGAGSYNEQFF. CDR3 nucleotides: TGTGCCAGCAGCCCCTTTGAGCGGGGGGCCGGCTCCTACAATGAGCAGTTCTTC.

The CDR3 region is CASSVDGISYEQYF. CDR3 nucleotides: TGTGCCAGCAGCGTAGACGGGATTAGCTACGAGCAGTACTTC. The V gene is TRBV9, the J gene TRBJ2-7, with a tentative D call TRBD2 (5 bases). Deletions cut 0 bases from V and 3 bases from J, with 10 bases between. The CDR3 runs 14 residues. Per germline, CDR1 SGDLS and CDR2 YYNGEE.

The chain joins TRBV7-6 to TRBJ2-2; 8 bases match TRBD2. The V gene's germline CDR1 is SGHVS and CDR2 FNYEAQ. This CDR3 has 16 residues. Trimming at V came to 4 bases and at J to 5 bases, leaving 9 bases not matched to a gene. CDR3 coding DNA: TGTGCCAGCAGCTCCGGGACTAGAAGATGGACCGGGGAGCTGTTTTTT. Its translation is CASSSGTRRWTGELFF. The variable domain in full, completed from reference TRBV7-6 and TRBJ2-2, reads GAGVSQSPRYKVTKRGQDVALRCDPISGHVSLYWYRQALGQGPEFLTYFNYEAQQDKSGLPNDRFSAERPEGSISTLTIQRTEQRDSAMYRCASSSGTRRWTGELFFGEGSRLTVL.

This rearrangement joins TRBV6-5 to TRBJ2-1, with 9 bases identical to TRBD2. Germline lookup yields CDR1 MNHEY and CDR2 SVGAGI. The ends lost 4 bases at V and 4 bases at J; junction bases unmatched: 2. There are 14 residues in the CDR3. CDR3 region: CASSLRGGYNEQFF. CDR3 DNA sequence: TGTGCCAGCAGTTTGCGGGGGGGATACAATGAGCAGTTCTTC.

Notes on this clone: This specimen includes other DNA sequences encoding the same CDR3. V gene TRBV5-1 combines with J gene TRBJ1-1, with D possibly being TRBD1 (6 bases). Germline V gene data show CDR1 as SGHRS and CDR2 as YFSETQ. CDR3 length equals 11 residues. The V gene lost 2 bases and the J gene lost 8 bases, with 7 bases spanning the gap. The CDR3 loop is CASSLGQEAFF. The CDR3 region has the DNA TGCGCCAGCAGCTTAGGACAGGAAGCTTTCTTT.

This clone was counted a few times. The chain uses TRBV2 and TRBJ1-6, with D uncertain. Germline V gene data show CDR1 as SNHLY and CDR2 as FYNNEI. The CDR3 length is 11 residues. V lost 7 bases and J lost 14, with 12 bases in between. CDR3 nucleotide sequence: TGTGCCAGCAAGTCCGAGGGATCCCTCCACTTT. Translated: CASKSEGSLHF.

This chain joins TRBV14 and TRBJ2-1; 9 positions match TRBD2. After removal of 4 bases from V and 9 bases from J, the junction contained 7 bases not matched to a gene. Per the germline V gene, CDR1 is SGHDN and CDR2 is FVKESK. The CDR3 consists of 14 residues. In nucleotides, the CDR3 is TGTGCCAGCAGCCCGGGGACTAGCCGTACTGAGCAGTTCTTC. It translates to CASSPGTSRTEQFF.

The J gene is TRBJ1-1, the V gene TRBV28, with D uncertain. The CDR3 spans 13 residues. V was shortened by 7 bases and J by 3 bases, with 12 bases between the two germline ends. Per the germline V gene, CDR1 is MDHEN and CDR2 is SYDVKM. The DNA of the CDR3 is TGTGCCAGCAATACGGTAATGGACACTGAAGCTTTCTTT. This encodes CASNTVMDTEAFF.

This clone is a singleton in its sample. The chain uses TRBV5-1 and TRBJ2-3; 7 positions agree with TRBD1. In germline, CDR1 is SGHRS, CDR2 YFSETQ. The CDR3 has 15 amino acids. V shed 3 bases, J shed 7 bases, and the junction held 11 bases outside the gene matches. The chain's CDR3 is CASSSYRGQRNTQYF. DNA of the CDR3: TGCGCCAGCAGCTCCTACAGGGGTCAGAGAAATACGCAGTATTTT.

The chain has TRBV6-7 and TRBJ2-3, with D uncertain. TRBV6-7 carries the ORF label, with uncertain function. CDR3 length equals 21 residues. Deletions cut 0 bases from V and 6 bases from J, with 31 bases between. Written as DNA, the CDR3 is TGTGCCAGCAGTTACTCCGGTACCGCTAGTCAGAACAATCCCGAAGAGGATACGCAGTATTTT. Translated: CASSYSGTASQNNPEEDTQYF.

This chain links TRBV27 with TRBJ2-1; D gene uncertain. Germline lookup yields CDR1 MNHEY and CDR2 SMNVEV (reference sequence). Trimming removed 2 bases at V and 10 bases at J, with 18 bases between. This CDR3 contains 15 residues. CDR3 loop: CASSLLTPSAGEQFF. The CDR3 DNA reads as TGTGCCAGCAGTTTACTGACTCCCAGCGCCGGGGAGCAGTTCTTC.

The CDR3: CATSGRLAGGSSYEQYF. The CDR3 nucleotides are TGTGCCACCAGCGGTAGACTAGCGGGTGGGAGCTCCTACGAGCAGTACTTC. V gene TRBV15 combines with J gene TRBJ2-7, with 10 bases identical to TRBD2. This CDR3 spans 17 amino acids. Germline CDR1 is LNHNV and CDR2 is YYDKDF (reference sequence). After removal of 5 bases from V and 0 bases from J, the junction contained 10 bases not matched to a gene.

This chain joins TRBV7-6 and TRBJ2-3; D is undetermined. Germline CDR1 reads SGHVS; CDR2 reads FNYEAQ. V was pared by 0 bases and J by 5 bases, with 6 bases between. The CDR3 extends over 13 amino acids. The CDR3 DNA follows: TGTGCCAGCAGCTTAGCGAGAGGAGATACGCAGTATTTT. Protein sequence: CASSLARGDTQYF.

The chain combines TRBV5-4 with TRBJ1-2, with D hard to call. Looked up from germline, CDR1 is SGHNT and CDR2 is YYREEE (reference sequence). The CDR3 consists of 12 residues. With 7 bases removed from V and 3 bases from J, the gap between germline ends came to 10 bases. The CDR3 DNA reads as TGTGCCAGCTTACGCCCGGACTATGGCTACACCTTC. It specifies CASLRPDYGYTF.

The rearrangement uses TRBV4-1 and TRBJ2-5; tentative D call: TRBD2 (5 bases). Germline V gene lookup returns CDR1 MGHRA and CDR2 YSYEKL. Trimming left V 5 bases short and J 2 bases short, with 9 bases between. The CDR3 is 13 residues long. The CDR3 reads CASSSRVQETQYF. In DNA, the CDR3 is TGCGCCAGCAGCTCGAGGGTTCAAGAGACCCAGTACTTC.

This clone was seen just once. The genes are TRBV7-3 and TRBJ1-1; D might be TRBD1 (5 bases). This CDR3 spans 13 amino acids. Germline CDR1 SGHTA, CDR2 FQGTGA. The V gene lost 2 bases and the J gene lost 5 bases, with 9 bases spanning the gap. The DNA of the CDR3 is TGTGCCAGCAGCTTACTCAGGGAAACTGAAGCTTTCTTT. Translating gives CASSLLRETEAFF.

This clone was counted once. V usage is TRBV25-1 and J usage is TRBJ2-7, with D maybe TRBD2 (6 bases). The CDR3 loop spans 14 amino acids. V was clipped by 11 bases and J by 3 bases, with 20 bases between them. Germline V lookup: CDR1 MGHDK, CDR2 SYGVNS. The CDR3 nucleotides read TGTGCCCTACTCCGGGACTGGGTCTTCTACGAGCAGTACTTC. It codes for CALLRDWVFYEQYF.

The chain links TRBV7-9 to TRBJ1-4, with 9 nucleotides matching TRBD1. Germline-derived CDR1 and CDR2 are SEHNR and FQNEAQ (reference sequence). The CDR3 totals 15 residues. The ends lost 5 bases at V and 3 bases at J; junction bases unmatched: 4. CDR3 loop: CASSPDRGANEKLFF. The CDR3 nucleotides read TGTGCCAGCAGCCCGGACAGGGGAGCTAATGAAAAACTGTTTTTT.

The chain uses TRBV7-8 and TRBJ2-1; D not certain. From germline, CDR1 is SGHVS and CDR2 FQNEAQ. CDR3 length: 14 residues. Trimming pared 1 base from V and 4 bases from J, leaving 8 bases between. The CDR3 DNA is TGTGCCAGCAGCTTAGTTCCGTCTTACAATGAGCAGTTCTTC. Its translation is CASSLVPSYNEQFF.

This rearrangement joins TRBV30 to TRBJ1-1; 8 nucleotides match TRBD1. Germline V CDR1 and CDR2: GTSNPN, SVGIG (reference sequence). This CDR3 is 15 amino acids long. The J segment lost 4 bases and the V segment lost 5 bases, leaving 12 bases of the junction unmatched. The CDR3 spells CAWEGGRGRPTEAFF. The CDR3 DNA reads as TGTGCCTGGGAAGGGGGCAGGGGGCGCCCCACTGAAGCTTTCTTT.

V usage is TRBV5-1 and J usage is TRBJ2-1; D not certain. Trimming shortened V by 4 bases and J by 0 bases, and 11 bases separated the two germline ends. The CDR3 contains 15 residues. Germline CDR1 SGHRS, CDR2 YFSETQ. Here the CDR3 reads CASSLRYSSYNEQFF. The CDR3 DNA reads TGCGCCAGCAGCCTACGATACAGCTCCTACAATGAGCAGTTCTTC.

The V call is TRBV19, the J call TRBJ2-2; 9 bases map to TRBD2. The CDR3 sequence is 19 residues long. V was pared by 0 bases and J by 8 bases, with 16 bases of the junction left unmatched. The germline gives CDR1 LNHDA, CDR2 SQIVND (reference sequence). The CDR3 bases are TGTGCCAGTAGTATAGATCTTTTCGCTAGCGGGACTTCAAGGGGGGAGCTGTTTTTT. This sequence encodes CASSIDLFASGTSRGELFF. Looking up the rest from reference TRBV19 and TRBJ2-2 gives the full variable domain: DGGITQSPKYLFRKEGQNVTLSCEQNLNHDAMYWYRQDPGQGLRLIYYSQIVNDFQKGDIAEGYSVSREKKESFPLTVTSAQKNPTAFYLCASSIDLFASGTSRGELFFGEGSRLTVL.

The J gene is TRBJ1-1, the V gene TRBV15, with D possibly matching TRBD1 (5 bases). V lost 1 base, J lost 0 bases, and 9 bases lay in between. Germline V gene lookup returns CDR1 LNHNV and CDR2 YYDKDF (reference sequence). The CDR3 extends over 15 amino acids. The CDR3 protein is CATSRGGALNTEAFF. The CDR3 nucleotides read TGTGCCACCAGCAGAGGTGGGGCATTGAACACTGAAGCTTTCTTT.

CDR3 DNA sequence: TGTGCCAGCAGCTTAGCTTTGGCGGGAGCTCGCAATGAGCAGTTCTTC. Protein product: CASSLALAGARNEQFF. V is TRBV7-2 and J is TRBJ2-1; 7 bases are shared with TRBD2. Germline values: CDR1 SGHTA, CDR2 FQGNSA. Trimming at V came to 0 bases and at J to 6 bases, leaving 8 bases not matched to a gene. The CDR3 length is 16 residues.

V is TRBV4-1 and J is TRBJ2-7; 9 bases align to TRBD2. CDR1 and CDR2 from the germline V gene are MGHRA and YSYEKL. Germline trimming cut 1 base from V and 3 bases from J; bases unmatched to any gene: 16. The length of the CDR3 is 19 residues. CDR3 region: CASSQGPFQVSGRHYEQYF. CDR3 coding DNA: TGCGCCAGCAGCCAAGGGCCTTTCCAGGTCAGCGGGAGGCACTACGAGCAGTACTTC.

The genes are TRBV28 and TRBJ2-7, with a weak D call TRBD1 (5 bases). Germline V gene data show CDR1 as MDHEN and CDR2 as SYDVKM. The CDR3 covers 15 residues. V was trimmed by 3 bases and J by 0 bases, leaving 12 bases between them. As DNA, the CDR3 is TGTGCCAGCAGTTTGGAAGGGGTGGGCTCCTACGAGCAGTACTTC. It translates to CASSLEGVGSYEQYF.